The rows below give T cell receptor beta chains drawn from one sample of a study of shared clonotypes between healthy human individuals. Sequencing used immunoSEQ multiplex PCR; TCRdb keeps in-frame clones, though not all of them. Here the sample spans more than 2,000,000 clones, about 92% being singletons. Sequencing was done on a sample of naive CD4+ T cells from PBMCs. The receptors here all came from a man aged 18 to 30 in good health. Some clones in this sample may be carry-over from other donors' samples. CDR3s include the opening cysteine and the closing phenylalanine or tryptophan. The order of the fields is J gene, clone size, V gene, D gene, CDR3 DNA, CDR3 protein. D genes are given only for firm matches. Clone size is given for some rows only: seen once, a few or many times, or a class if the clone is expanded.

TRBJ1-4,.,TRBV5-1,TRBD1,TGCGCCAGCAGCTTGGGGACAGGGGGCAATGAAAAACTGTTTTTT,CASSLGTGGNEKLFF
TRBJ2-7,once,TRBV18,.,TGTGCCAGCTCAGCCGGACGGAAGACCTACGAGCAGTACTTC,CASSAGRKTYEQYF
TRBJ2-1,.,TRBV19,TRBD2,TGTGCCAGTAGCCGGGGGGGTTCCTACAATGAGCAGTTCTTC,CASSRGGSYNEQFF
TRBJ2-2,few,TRBV5-4,.,TGTGCCAGCAGCTTCCCCCCCGGGGAGCTGTTTTTT,CASSFPPGELFF
TRBJ2-7,.,TRBV9,TRBD2,TGTGCCAGCAGCCTAGCGGGAGGCTCCTACGAGCAGTACTTC,CASSLAGGSYEQYF
TRBJ2-3,.,TRBV28,TRBD2,TGTGCCAGCACTAACTTAGGGGTAGCGGGAGAGGGCACAGATACGCAGTATTTT,CASTNLGVAGEGTDTQYF
TRBJ1-5,.,TRBV2,TRBD1,TGTGCCAGCAGGGACAGGGGCAATCAGCCCCAGCATTTT,CASRDRGNQPQHF
TRBJ1-5,.,TRBV2,.,TGTGCCAGCAGTGAAGAAGGCAATCAGCCCCAGCATTTT,CASSEEGNQPQHF
TRBJ2-5,.,TRBV5-1,.,TGCGCCAGCAGCTTGACACCGGGGCAAGAGACCCAGTACTTC,CASSLTPGQETQYF
TRBJ2-2,.,TRBV5-4,TRBD1,TGTGCCAGCAGCACTCCGGGACAGGGAGACACCGGGGAGCTGTTTTTT,CASSTPGQGDTGELFF
TRBJ2-1,.,TRBV10-1,.,TGCGCCAGCAGTGAGTCGATTCTTGTAGGTGAGCAGTTCTTC,CASSESILVGEQFF
TRBJ1-1,.,TRBV28,.,TGTGCCAGCAGTTTACGGCAAATTAACACTGAAGCTTTCTTT,CASSLRQINTEAFF
TRBJ1-1,.,TRBV7-3,.,TGTGCCAGCAGCTTAAAGGGTTTCACTGAAGCTTTCTTT,CASSLKGFTEAFF
TRBJ1-2,.,TRBV7-9,.,TGTGCCAGCAGCTTCTTCTCAGGGACGGGCTATGGCTACACCTTC,CASSFFSGTGYGYTF
TRBJ1-4,.,TRBV9,TRBD1,TGTGCCAGCAGCGTAAGAAGCTCGGGGACAGGGGGGGAAAAACTGTTTTTT,CASSVRSSGTGGEKLFF
TRBJ1-2,.,TRBV12-2,.,TGTGCAAGTCGCTTAGTTTGGACATCAGAACCCTATGGCTACACCTTC,CASRLVWTSEPYGYTF
TRBJ2-1,.,TRBV27,TRBD2,TGTGCCAGCAGTTTATCCCCTAGCGGAACCTACAATGAGCAGTTCTTC,CASSLSPSGTYNEQFF
TRBJ1-5,.,TRBV2,.,TGTGCCAGCAGGCGGGGTGGTAGGGAAAATCAGCCCCAGCATTTT,CASRRGGRENQPQHF
TRBJ1-3,.,TRBV6-5,.,TGTGCCAGCAGTTACCGGACAGCACCTGGAAACACCATATATTTT,CASSYRTAPGNTIYF
TRBJ2-6,.,TRBV7-3,TRBD2,TGTGCCAGCAAGCGGGACGGCGCTGGGGCCAACGTCCTGACTTTC,CASKRDGAGANVLTF
TRBJ1-4,.,TRBV5-4,.,TGTGCCAGCAGCTTGGAAGGGGCGGGCGAAAAACTGTTTTTT,CASSLEGAGEKLFF
TRBJ1-2,.,TRBV7-9,.,TGTGCCAGCAGCGTCAACTATGGCTACACCTTC,CASSVNYGYTF
TRBJ2-5,.,TRBV28,TRBD1,TGTGCCAGCAGTCCCCCATCAGGGGGCGGGGAGACCCAGTACTTC,CASSPPSGGGETQYF
TRBJ1-5,.,TRBV6-1,.,TGTGCCAGCAGTGAGCAGGCCAATCAGCCCCAGCATTTT,CASSEQANQPQHF
TRBJ2-5,.,TRBV4-2,.,TGTGCCAGCAGCCCCTCCGGAGAGACCCAGTACTTC,CASSPSGETQYF
TRBJ1-4,.,TRBV10-3,TRBD1,TGTGCCATCAGTCCCGGGACAGGAGAGAGCTATGAAAAACTGTTTTTT,CAISPGTGESYEKLFF
TRBJ2-7,once,TRBV11-3,.,TGTGCCAGCAGCTTTTCTCGTGGCGAGCAGTACTTC,CASSFSRGEQYF
TRBJ1-1,.,TRBV19,.,TGTGCCAGTAGTCCCGCGGGGGGGGGCACTGAAGCTTTCTTT,CASSPAGGGTEAFF
TRBJ2-3,.,TRBV6-6,TRBD1,TGTGCCAGCGGAAATCGGGACAGAGGGTGGGATACGCAGTATTTT,CASGNRDRGWDTQYF
TRBJ1-5,.,TRBV18,.,TGTGCCAGCTCACCACGTCAATTCGTAATTGCGGAGGGAGGCAATCAGCCCCAGCATTTT,CASSPRQFVIAEGGNQPQHF
TRBJ2-3,.,TRBV7-3,TRBD2,TGTGCCAGCAGCCAACTAGCGGGAGGAGCAGATACGCAGTATTTT,CASSQLAGGADTQYF
TRBJ2-7,.,TRBV28,.,TGTGCCAGCAGCTTCCAGGGCAGGGGAAACTACGAGCAGTACTTC,CASSFQGRGNYEQYF
TRBJ2-7,.,TRBV11-3,.,TGTGCCAGCGGAAAAGTTTTAGGCGAGCAGTACTTC,CASGKVLGEQYF
TRBJ2-6,.,TRBV7-3,.,TGTGCCAGCAGCTTAGAAGCCTCTGGGGCCAACGTCCTGACTTTC,CASSLEASGANVLTF
TRBJ2-2,.,TRBV6-1,TRBD1,TGTGCCAGCAGGACAGGGTATGACACCGGGGAGCTGTTTTTT,CASRTGYDTGELFF
TRBJ2-3,.,TRBV5-1,TRBD2,TGCGCCAGCAGCTTGCTTAGCGGGAGTGGAGATACGCAGTATTTT,CASSLLSGSGDTQYF
TRBJ1-3,.,TRBV18,.,TGTGCCAGCTCACCACAGTGGGACCCCTCTGGAAACACCATATATTTT,CASSPQWDPSGNTIYF
TRBJ2-5,.,TRBV19,TRBD1,TGTGCCAGTAGTACCCCATACAGGGGGCGGGAAGAGACCCAGTACTTC,CASSTPYRGREETQYF
TRBJ1-5,.,TRBV28,.,TGTGCCAGCAGTTTAGTGCAAAGCAATCAGCCCCAGCATTTT,CASSLVQSNQPQHF
TRBJ2-1,.,TRBV7-9,.,TGTGCCAGCAGCCTACTCCGGGGCGGGATCTCCTACAATGAGCAGTTCTTC,CASSLLRGGISYNEQFF
TRBJ1-1,once,TRBV19,TRBD1,TGTGCCAGCAACCGGGACAGGGAAATCACTGAAGCTTTCTTT,CASNRDREITEAFF